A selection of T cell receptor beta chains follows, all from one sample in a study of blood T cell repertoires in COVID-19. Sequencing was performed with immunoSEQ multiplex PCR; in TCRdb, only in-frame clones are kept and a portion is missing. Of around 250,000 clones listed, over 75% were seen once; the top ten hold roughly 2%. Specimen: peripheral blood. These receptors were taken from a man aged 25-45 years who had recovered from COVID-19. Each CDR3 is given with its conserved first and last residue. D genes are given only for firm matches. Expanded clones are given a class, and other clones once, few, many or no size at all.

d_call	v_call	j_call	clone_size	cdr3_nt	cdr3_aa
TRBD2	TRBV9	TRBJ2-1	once	TGTGCCAGCACAACTAGCGGGGAATACAATGAGCAGTTCTTC	CASTTSGEYNEQFF
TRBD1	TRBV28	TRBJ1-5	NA	TGTGCCAGCAGTTTCCACGGACAGGGAGGACAGCCCCAGCATTTT	CASSFHGQGGQPQHF
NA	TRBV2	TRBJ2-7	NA	TGTGCCAGCAGTGTAAGAGACAGTGGGAACTACGAGCAGTACTTC	CASSVRDSGNYEQYF
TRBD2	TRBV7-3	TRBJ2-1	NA	TGTGCCAGCAGCTTAATCCGGGGGGGCTCGGATGAGCAGTTCTTC	CASSLIRGGSDEQFF
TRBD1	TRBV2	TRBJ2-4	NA	TGTGCCAGCAGGGCCGGGACAGGGGCCAAAAACATTCAGTACTTC	CASRAGTGAKNIQYF
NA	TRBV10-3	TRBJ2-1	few	TGTGCCATCAGTGAGCCTGGACAGAGCTCCTACAATGAGCAGTTCTTC	CAISEPGQSSYNEQFF
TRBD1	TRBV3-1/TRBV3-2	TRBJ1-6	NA	TGTGCCAGCAGCTCTCGGGACAGGGGAGGTCCCCTCCACTTT	CASSSRDRGGPLHF
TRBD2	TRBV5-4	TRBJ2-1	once	TGTGCCAGCAGCCCCGGGAGCGGGGGGGTGAATGAGCAGTTCTTC	CASSPGSGGVNEQFF
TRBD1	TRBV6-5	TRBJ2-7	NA	TGTGCCAGCATAACCGGGACAGCTACTTACGAGCAGTACTTC	CASITGTATYEQYF
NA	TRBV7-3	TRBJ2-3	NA	TGTGCCAGCAGCTTATATCGAGGAGATACGCAGTATTTT	CASSLYRGDTQYF
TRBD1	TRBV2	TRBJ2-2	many	TGTGCCAGCAGAGAGACAAACACAGGGGCCGGGGAGCTGTTTTTT	CASRETNTGAGELFF
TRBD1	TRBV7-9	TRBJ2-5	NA	TGTGCCAGCAGCCAAGGACAGGGACAAGAGACCCAGTACTTC	CASSQGQGQETQYF
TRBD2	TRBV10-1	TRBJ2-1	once	TGCGCCAGCAGTGAGAGCGGGGGGACCTACAATGAGCAGTTCTTC	CASSESGGTYNEQFF
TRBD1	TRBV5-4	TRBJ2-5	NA	TGTGCCAGCCGTATAGGGACAGACCAAGAGACCCAGTACTTC	CASRIGTDQETQYF
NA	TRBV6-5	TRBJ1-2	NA	TGTGCCAGCAGTCCACAAAATAACTATGGCTACACCTTC	CASSPQNNYGYTF
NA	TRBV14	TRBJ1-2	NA	TGTGCCAGCAGACCTAGTGGGACAAGGGGGATCACGGGCTACACCTTC	CASRPSGTRGITGYTF
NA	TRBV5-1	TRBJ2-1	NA	TGCGCCAGCAGCTCGATCCGCCTTAGCGGAACTTACAATGAGCAGTTCTTC	CASSSIRLSGTYNEQFF
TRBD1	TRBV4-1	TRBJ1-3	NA	TGCGCCAGCAGCCACAGGGGGGGAAACACCATATATTTT	CASSHRGGNTIYF
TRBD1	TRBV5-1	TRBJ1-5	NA	TGCGCCAGCAGCTTGCGAACAGGGGATCAGCCCCAGCATTTT	CASSLRTGDQPQHF
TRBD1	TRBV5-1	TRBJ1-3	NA	TGCGCCAGCAGCCCAGGACAGGGTGGGACTGGAAACACCATATATTTT	CASSPGQGGTGNTIYF
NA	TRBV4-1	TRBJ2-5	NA	TGCGCCAGCAGCCCTCTCCGGGGAGAGACCCAGTACTTC	CASSPLRGETQYF
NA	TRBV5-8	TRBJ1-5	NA	TGTGCCAGCAGCTTGGACTATAGCAATCAGCCCCAGCATTTT	CASSLDYSNQPQHF
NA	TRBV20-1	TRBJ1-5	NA	TGCAGTGCTAGTGGGCCAAGCGAACAGCCCCAGCATTTT	CSASGPSEQPQHF
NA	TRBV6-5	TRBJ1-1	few	TGTGCCAGCTCCCCCTCGACAGCAAAAGCTTTCTTT	CASSPSTAKAFF
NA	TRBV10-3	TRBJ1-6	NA	TGTGCCATCTCGGGCCAGGGGTACAATTCACCCCTCCACTTT	CAISGQGYNSPLHF
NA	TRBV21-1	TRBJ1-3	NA	TGTGCCAGCAGCAAGTTGGCCGGAAACACCATATATTTT	CASSKLAGNTIYF
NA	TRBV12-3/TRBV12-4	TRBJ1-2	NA	TGTGCCAGCAGTTTCAAGGGGAACTATGGCTACACCTTC	CASSFKGNYGYTF
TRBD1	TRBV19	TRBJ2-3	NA	TGTGCCAGTAGTGAACAGGGGGTGTCTTCAGATACGCAGTATTTT	CASSEQGVSSDTQYF
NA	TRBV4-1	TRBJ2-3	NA	TGCGCCAGCAGCCGACGACTAGTAAGAGATACGCAGTATTTT	CASSRRLVRDTQYF
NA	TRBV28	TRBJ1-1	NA	TGTGCCAGCACCGTAGGTGGGCAAGCTTTCTTT	CASTVGGQAFF
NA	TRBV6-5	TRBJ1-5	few	TGTGCCAGCAGGCGAGGGGGGGCGAATCAGCCCCAGCATTTT	CASRRGGANQPQHF
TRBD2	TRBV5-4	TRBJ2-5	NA	TGTGCCAGCAGCTTGGGTAGCGGGGCCGGGGAGACCCAGTACTTC	CASSLGSGAGETQYF
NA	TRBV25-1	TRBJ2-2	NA	TGTGCCAGCAGTGAATTGCGGGCCGACACCGGGGAGCTGTTTTTT	CASSELRADTGELFF
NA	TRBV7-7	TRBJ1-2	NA	TGTGCCAGCAGCCCAGATAACAGGGTCTATGGCTACACCTTC	CASSPDNRVYGYTF
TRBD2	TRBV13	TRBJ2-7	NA	TGTGCCAGCAGCTTAGGCGGGGGGGCCCACGAGCAGTACTTC	CASSLGGGAHEQYF
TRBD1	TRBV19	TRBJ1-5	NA	TGTGCCAGTTCCCACCAAGAGGGACAGGGGAGCAATCAGCCCCAGCATTTT	CASSHQEGQGSNQPQHF
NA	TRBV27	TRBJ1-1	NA	TGTGCCAGCAGAAAGCAGGGTTTTGGAACTGAAGCTTTCTTT	CASRKQGFGTEAFF
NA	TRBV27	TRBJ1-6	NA	TGTGCCAGCAGAACCTGGAGCTCCTATAATTCACCCCTCCACTTT	CASRTWSSYNSPLHF
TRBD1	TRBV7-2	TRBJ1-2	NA	TGTGCCAGCACAGGGACAGAGCCCGCGTTTGGGGGCTACACCTTC	CASTGTEPAFGGYTF
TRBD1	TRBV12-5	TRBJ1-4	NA	TGTGCTAGTGGTGACTCCCTGACAGGGGGCGTTGAAAAACTGTTTTTT	CASGDSLTGGVEKLFF
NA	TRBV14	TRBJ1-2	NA	TGTGCCAGCAGCCGCGGGGGGTGCGGGGGCTACACCTTC	CASSRGGCGGYTF
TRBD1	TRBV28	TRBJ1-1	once	TGTGCCAGCAGTTCCGGACAGGGGGTTACTGAAGCTTTCTTT	CASSSGQGVTEAFF
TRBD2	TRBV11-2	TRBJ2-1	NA	TGTGCCAGCAGGACATCGCGGGGGGCGAGCTACAATGAGCAGTTCTTC	CASRTSRGASYNEQFF
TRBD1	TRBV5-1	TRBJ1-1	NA	TGCGCCAGCAGCATAACGGGACAGCTTGAAGCTTTCTTT	CASSITGQLEAFF
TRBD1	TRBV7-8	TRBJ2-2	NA	TGTGCCAGCAGCCCATGGACAGGGGGCACCGGGGAGCTGTTTTTT	CASSPWTGGTGELFF
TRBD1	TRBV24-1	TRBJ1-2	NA	TGTGCCACCAGTGATCCAACAGGGGGCAGAGGCGGCTACACCTTC	CATSDPTGGRGGYTF
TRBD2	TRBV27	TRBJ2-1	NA	TGTGCCAGCAGCATAGCGGGGGGGACCTACAATGAGCAGTTCTTC	CASSIAGGTYNEQFF
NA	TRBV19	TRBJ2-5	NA	TGTGCCAGTAGTATGCGGATGTCCTTTGAGACCCAGTACTTC	CASSMRMSFETQYF
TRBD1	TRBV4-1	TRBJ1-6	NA	TGCGCCAGCAGCCTCACAGGGGTTGGAAATTCACCCCTCCACTTT	CASSLTGVGNSPLHF
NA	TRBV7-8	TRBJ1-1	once	TGTGCCAGCAGCTTAGATCCAGGGGAAACTGAAGCTTTCTTT	CASSLDPGETEAFF
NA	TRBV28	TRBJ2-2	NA	TGTGCCAGCAGTTTAGGGGCAGACACTACCGGGGAGCTGTTTTTT	CASSLGADTTGELFF
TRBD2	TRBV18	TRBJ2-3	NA	TGTGCCAGCTCACCCCCAGACGGGGGGGAGATCACATATACGCAGTATTTT	CASSPPDGGEITYTQYF
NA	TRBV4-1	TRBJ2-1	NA	TGCGCCAGCAGCCAACCGGCCAGGACATATGAGCAGTTCTTC	CASSQPARTYEQFF